A selection of T cell receptor beta chains follows, all from one sample in a study of blood T cell repertoires in COVID-19. Profiling relied on immunoSEQ multiplex PCR, and the TCRdb table lists in-frame clones only, not all of them. The profile shows hundreds of thousands of clones, about 90% of them singletons. Sequenced material: peripheral blood. These receptors originate from a woman aged 35 to 49 who had recovered from COVID-19. CDR3s include the opening cysteine and the closing phenylalanine or tryptophan. A D gene is named only where the DNA matches it firmly. Clone size is stated in some rows and not others, as once, few, many or a class when expanded.

CASSPPPGRRAMSNYGYTF,TGTGCCAGCTCACCCCCCCCCGGGAGAAGGGCGATGAGTAACTATGGCTACACCTTC,TRBV18,.,TRBJ1-2,.
CASSQGRDRGQETQYF,TGCGCCAGCAGCCAGGGTAGGGACAGGGGACAAGAGACCCAGTACTTC,TRBV4-1,.,TRBJ2-5,TRBD1
CASSHSLLEGKLNYGYTF,TGTGCCAGCAGCCACTCCCTTCTGGAGGGAAAGCTCAACTATGGCTACACCTTC,TRBV9,once,TRBJ1-2,.
CASSQSGDRQSSYEQYF,TGTGCCAGCAGCCAATCGGGGGACAGACAGAGCTCCTACGAGCAGTACTTC,TRBV3-1/TRBV3-2,.,TRBJ2-7,.
CASSVGSASYEQYF,TGTGCCAGCAGCGTAGGTAGCGCCTCCTACGAGCAGTACTTC,TRBV9,.,TRBJ2-7,.
CASSPVGREGKLFF,TGTGCCAGCAGCCCCGTGGGGCGGGAGGGAAAACTGTTTTTT,TRBV7-2,.,TRBJ1-4,.
CASSLRGRNEQYF,TGTGCCAGCAGCCTGAGGGGGCGCAACGAGCAGTACTTC,TRBV6-2/TRBV6-3,.,TRBJ2-7,TRBD1
CAIGGDIYNEQFF,TGTGCAATTGGGGGGGATATCTACAATGAGCAGTTCTTC,TRBV6-5,.,TRBJ2-1,TRBD2
CASSLIRQGGEKLFF,TGTGCCAGCAGCTTAATCCGACAGGGGGGAGAAAAACTGTTTTTT,TRBV5-6,once,TRBJ1-4,TRBD1
CASSPGTGLGNTIYF,TGTGCCAGCAGCCCAGGGACAGGCCTTGGAAACACCATATATTTT,TRBV7-2,.,TRBJ1-3,TRBD1
CSAGQAYGYTF,TGCAGTGCCGGACAAGCCTATGGCTACACCTTC,TRBV20-1,.,TRBJ1-2,.
CASRDLRRGDTEAFF,TGTGCCAGCAGGGATCTTCGGCGGGGGGACACTGAAGCTTTCTTT,TRBV2,.,TRBJ1-1,.
CSVVRGETAADEAFF,TGCAGCGTTGTACGGGGGGAGACAGCGGCCGATGAAGCTTTCTTT,TRBV29-1,.,TRBJ1-1,.
CASSLVGTGEGYTF,TGTGCCAGCAGTTTAGTTGGGACAGGGGAAGGCTACACCTTC,TRBV27,.,TRBJ1-2,TRBD1
CASSPGSFNYGYTF,TGTGCCAGCAGCCCCGGGTCCTTTAACTATGGCTACACCTTC,TRBV7-2,.,TRBJ1-2,.
CASRPGAYEQYF,TGTGCCAGCCGTCCAGGCGCATACGAGCAGTACTTC,TRBV6-5,.,TRBJ2-7,.
CASSVAPRREKLFF,TGTGCCAGCAGCGTAGCCCCGAGGAGGGAAAAACTGTTTTTT,TRBV9,few,TRBJ1-4,.
CASSPKRGATSTDTQYF,TGTGCCAGCAGCCCAAAGCGGGGGGCAACTAGCACAGATACGCAGTATTTT,TRBV7-2,.,TRBJ2-3,TRBD2
CASSLAGVRSVERNF,TGTGCCAGCAGCTTGGCAGGGGTTCGTTCGGTAGAGCGGAACTTC,TRBV5-6,.,TRBJ2-7,.
CASSLKQDTEAFF,TGCGCCAGCAGTCTTAAACAGGACACTGAAGCTTTCTTT,TRBV5-1,few,TRBJ1-1,.
CASSVSYNYGYTF,TGTGCCAGCAGCGTCTCGTATAACTATGGCTACACCTTC,TRBV9,once,TRBJ1-2,.
CASSLGGGTGSNQPQHF,TGTGCCAGCAGCTTAGGCGGCGGGACAGGGAGCAATCAGCCCCAGCATTTT,TRBV13,.,TRBJ1-5,TRBD1
CASSVRQGGHYNEQFF,TGCGCCAGCAGCGTACGACAGGGGGGCCACTACAATGAGCAGTTCTTC,TRBV5-1,.,TRBJ2-1,TRBD1
CASSESQGGANEQFF,TGCGCCAGCAGTGAGTCTCAGGGTGGGGCCAATGAGCAGTTCTTC,TRBV10-1,.,TRBJ2-1,.
CASSSTGAYEQYF,TGTGCCAGCAGCTCTACAGGTGCCTACGAGCAGTACTTC,TRBV6-5,.,TRBJ2-7,.
CASSLSFRQYNEQFF,TGTGCCAGCAGCTTAAGTTTCAGGCAGTACAATGAGCAGTTCTTC,TRBV7-2,.,TRBJ2-1,.
CASSLGTGGRNGYTF,TGTGCCAGCAGTTTAGGGACAGGGGGGAGAAATGGCTACACCTTC,TRBV28,.,TRBJ1-2,TRBD1
CATSRGDREQETQYF,TGTGCCACCAGCAGAGGGGACAGAGAACAAGAGACCCAGTACTTC,TRBV15,.,TRBJ2-5,TRBD1
CASSQLADMNTEAFF,TGTGCCAGCTCACAGTTGGCCGACATGAACACTGAAGCTTTCTTT,TRBV18,.,TRBJ1-1,.
CAGSPGGADTQYF,TGTGCCGGAAGTCCCGGGGGGGCAGATACGCAGTATTTT,TRBV19,few,TRBJ2-3,TRBD2
CSASGGGTGELFF,TGCAGCGCTAGCGGGGGGGGCACCGGGGAGCTGTTTTTT,TRBV29-1,.,TRBJ2-2,TRBD2
CASSLSSATLYEQYF,TGCGCCAGCAGCTTGTCATCTGCGACTCTATACGAGCAGTACTTC,TRBV5-1,once,TRBJ2-7,.
CASQRQHANTGELFF,TGTGCCAGCCAGCGACAGCACGCGAACACCGGGGAGCTGTTTTTT,TRBV9,.,TRBJ2-2,.